The next 28 T cell receptor beta chains were all read from a single sample in a study of blood T cell repertoires in COVID-19. Using immunoSEQ multiplex PCR, the repertoire was profiled, and TCRdb retains in-frame clones only, with some absent. The sample yields under 250,000 clones, 80% to 85% seen once. The specimen was peripheral blood. These receptors all come from a man aged 50 to 60 with active or convalescent COVID-19.

This clone came up once. This chain connects TRBV3-1 (or the pseudogene TRBV3-2) to TRBJ2-4, with 11 bases matching TRBD1. Germline V gives CDR1 LGHDT, CDR2 YNNKEL (reference sequence). The V gene end was trimmed by 0 bases and the J gene end by 0 bases; junction bases not matched to a gene: 7. The CDR3 runs 19 residues. The CDR3 region is CASSQEDRGPKLAKNIQYF. The CDR3 nucleotides read TGTGCCAGCAGCCAAGAGGACAGGGGGCCGAAACTAGCCAAAAACATTCAGTACTTC.

V usage is TRBV2 and J usage is TRBJ1-4, with 10 bases that match TRBD1. V gave up 5 bases and J gave up 3 bases; unmatched junction bases: 12. Germline loops: CDR1 SNHLY, CDR2 FYNNEI. CDR3 size: 18 residues. The CDR3 sequence: CASSRAYTGQGANEKLFF. The CDR3 DNA is TGTGCCAGCAGTCGTGCTTATACCGGACAGGGGGCTAATGAAAAACTGTTTTTT.

The chain links TRBV19 to TRBJ1-1, with 10 bases aligning to TRBD1. V lost 5 bases and J lost 3; bases outside the gene matches: 6. The CDR3 contains 15 residues. The germline gives CDR1 LNHDA, CDR2 SQIVND (reference sequence). CDR3 region: CASSSRTGGDTEAFF. As DNA, the CDR3 is TGTGCCAGTAGTTCCCGGACAGGGGGAGACACTGAAGCTTTCTTT. The full variable domain, its missing parts supplied by reference TRBV19 and TRBJ1-1, is DGGITQSPKYLFRKEGQNVTLSCEQNLNHDAMYWYRQDPGQGLRLIYYSQIVNDFQKGDIAEGYSVSREKKESFPLTVTSAQKNPTAFYLCASSSRTGGDTEAFFGQGTRLTVV.

V is TRBV4-3 and J is TRBJ2-3, with TRBD2 matching over 9 bases. The CDR3 length is 14 residues. V lost 8 bases to trimming and J lost 5 bases; unmatched junction nucleotides: 8. Germline lookup yields CDR1 LGHNA and CDR2 YSLEER. CDR3 residues: CASSAGGDLDTQYF. The CDR3 DNA is TGCGCCAGCTCAGCGGGGGGAGACTTAGATACGCAGTATTTT.

This chain uses TRBV7-9 with TRBJ2-7; D is perhaps TRBD2 (5 bases). CDR3 size: 15 residues. CDR1 and CDR2 from the germline V gene are SEHNR and FQNEAQ (reference sequence). V lost 5 bases and J 2 bases, leaving 16 bases between the germline ends. Written as DNA, the CDR3 is TGTGCCAGCAGCAAAAGGGAGATCGGCCCCTACGAGCAGTACTTC. Amino acid sequence: CASSKREIGPYEQYF.

This clone was seen only once. V usage is TRBV5-4 and J usage is TRBJ1-1, with D possibly TRBD1 on 6 matching bases. Germline assignment: CDR1 SGHNT and CDR2 YYREEE (reference sequence). The CDR3 spans 14 residues. Trimming removed 4 bases from V and 1 base from J, with 11 bases in between. The CDR3 sequence: CASSPGQPNTEAFF. CDR3 bases: TGTGCCAGCAGCCCGGGACAACCGAACACTGAAGCTTTCTTT.

The genes are TRBV19 and TRBJ1-6; D is uncertain. The V end lost 1 base, the J end lost 7 bases, and 8 bases lay between the germline ends. From germline, CDR1 is LNHDA and CDR2 SQIVND (reference sequence). The CDR3 sequence is 14 residues long. The CDR3 region has the DNA TGTGCCAGTAGTATAGCAGGATCAAATTCACCCCTCCACTTT. As protein: CASSIAGSNSPLHF.

The V and J genes are TRBV19 and TRBJ1-6; D is unresolved. The CDR3 length is 15 residues. Germline V gene lookup returns CDR1 LNHDA and CDR2 SQIVND (reference sequence). Trimming cost V 10 bases and J 10 bases, with 23 bases left between them. CDR3 amino acids: CATQSGRPPRSPLHF. CDR3 coding DNA: TGTGCCACCCAGTCGGGGAGGCCTCCTAGATCACCCCTCCACTTT.

J is TRBJ1-1 and V is TRBV9, with no clear D. From germline, CDR1 is SGDLS and CDR2 YYNGEE. This CDR3 is built from 12 residues. The V end lost 3 bases, the J end lost 11 bases, and 14 bases lay between the germline ends. CDR3 coding DNA: TGTGCCAGCAGCGCGGATCTCGCGGTGGCTTTCTTT. Encoded protein: CASSADLAVAFF.

As for this clone: Other DNA sequences of this sample code for an identical CDR3. V usage is TRBV29-1 and J usage is TRBJ2-1; perhaps TRBD2 as D (6 bases). CDR3 length equals 13 residues. The germline V gene encodes CDR1 SQVTM and CDR2 ANQGSEA. The germline V and J ends were trimmed by 4 bases and 3 bases, with 10 bases remaining between them. The CDR3 coding sequence is TGCAGCGTTGGCCAGGGAGGCTACAATGAGCAGTTCTTC. Protein sequence: CSVGQGGYNEQFF.

The CDR3 loop reads CASSKTGGNTEAFF. The DNA of the CDR3 is TGTGCCAGCAGTAAAACAGGGGGGAACACTGAAGCTTTCTTT. This rearrangement joins TRBV6-5 to TRBJ1-1, with 8 bases fitting TRBD1. V was pared by 5 bases and J by 1 base, with 3 bases of the junction left unmatched. The germline gives CDR1 MNHEY, CDR2 SVGAGI. The CDR3 extends over 14 amino acids.

The chain carries TRBV30 and TRBJ2-1; a possible D gene is TRBD2 (6 bases). This CDR3 comprises 13 residues. Deletions cut 4 bases from V and 4 bases from J, with 11 bases between. CDR1 and CDR2 from the germline V gene are GTSNPN and SVGIG (reference sequence). The CDR3 is CAWNIAEYNEQFF. The CDR3 region has the DNA TGTGCCTGGAACATAGCGGAGTACAATGAGCAGTTCTTC.

The genes are TRBV6-2 or TRBV6-3 and TRBJ1-6; D unclear. In germline, CDR1 is MNHEY, CDR2 SVGEGT. Trimming left V 4 bases short and J 9 bases short, with 13 bases between. CDR3 length: 14 amino acids. CDR3: CASSLKGGASPLHF. The DNA for the CDR3 is TGTGCCAGCAGTTTAAAGGGAGGTGCTTCACCCCTCCACTTT.

The V gene is TRBV30, the J gene TRBJ1-6; D gene unclear. The CDR3 loop spans 12 amino acids. Trimming pared 1 base from V and 10 bases from J, leaving 8 bases between. Germline CDR1 reads GTSNPN; CDR2 reads SVGIG (reference sequence). CDR3 protein: CAWSGYRSPLHF. CDR3 in DNA: TGTGCCTGGAGTGGGTACAGATCACCCCTCCACTTT.

This rearrangement joins TRBV25-1 to TRBJ1-2; unclear D gene. Looked up from germline, CDR1 is MGHDK and CDR2 is SYGVNS. The CDR3 runs to 15 residues. V lost 4 bases and J 4 bases, leaving 16 bases between the germline ends. In DNA, the CDR3 is TGTGCCAGCAGTGCTGCCGGAGGAGACGTCTATGGCTACACCTTC. Protein sequence: CASSAAGGDVYGYTF.

The V gene is TRBV4-1, the J gene TRBJ1-2; D gene ambiguous. Trimming pared 0 bases from V and 3 bases from J, leaving 11 bases between. Germline V gene lookup returns CDR1 MGHRA and CDR2 YSYEKL. The CDR3 length is 15 residues. CDR3 amino acids: CASSQDLSPDYGYTF. The CDR3, as DNA: TGCGCCAGCAGCCAAGATTTGAGTCCGGACTATGGCTACACCTTC.

The CDR3 DNA reads as TGTGCCAGCAGTTTTTCAGTGTCCTACGAGCAGTACTTC. This translates into CASSFSVSYEQYF. The genes are TRBV12-3 or TRBV12-4 and TRBJ2-7; no clear D gene. Trimming removed 3 bases from V and 1 base from J, with 7 bases in between. The CDR3 spans 13 residues.

This clone was detected once. The chain employs TRBV5-6 and TRBJ1-3; maybe TRBD1 (5 bases). Germline V CDR1 and CDR2: SGHDT, YYEEEE. V was cut by 2 bases and J by 2 bases, with 11 bases left in between. The CDR3 has 15 amino acids. The CDR3 loop is CASSLWGGAGNTIYF. As DNA, the CDR3 is TGTGCCAGCAGCTTATGGGGCGGGGCTGGAAACACCATATATTTT.

A single count supports this clone. This chain joins TRBV3-1 (or the pseudogene TRBV3-2) and TRBJ1-6, with 7 bases aligning to TRBD1. Trimming removed 4 bases from V and 6 bases from J; junction bases left unmatched: 12. CDR1 LGHDT and CDR2 YNNKEL come from the germline V gene (reference sequence). This CDR3 region has 17 residues. The chain's CDR3 is CASSPYSTGAGNSPLHF. CDR3 nucleotides: TGTGCCAGCAGCCCCTACTCAACAGGGGCTGGTAATTCACCCCTCCACTTT.

This chain links TRBV7-9 with TRBJ2-3, with D unresolved. V lost 5 bases to trimming and J lost 6 bases, with 9 bases between them. The CDR3 runs to 12 residues. Germline V gene data show CDR1 as SEHNR and CDR2 as FQNEAQ (reference sequence). The CDR3 DNA sequence: TGTGCCAGCAGCCCCGCCGCGGATACGCAGTATTTT. Protein product: CASSPAADTQYF.

This clone was seen repeatedly, ten times or more. The CDR3, as DNA: TGTGCCAGCAGCTTGACTGACAGGGGCTTCAGTGGCTACACCTTC. It codes for CASSLTDRGFSGYTF. The chain has TRBV5-6 and TRBJ1-2; 8 bases agree with TRBD1. V shed 1 base, J shed 7 bases, and the junction held 9 bases outside the gene matches. The germline V gene encodes CDR1 SGHDT and CDR2 YYEEEE. This CDR3 is 15 amino acids long.

The chain carries TRBV6-6 and TRBJ2-7; TRBD1 agrees at 7 bases. This CDR3 is built from 14 residues. The ends lost 5 bases at V and 0 bases at J; junction bases unmatched: 4. Per germline, CDR1 MNHNY and CDR2 SVGAGI (reference sequence). The CDR3 coding sequence is TGTGCCAGCAGTCACGGGACAGTCTCCTACGAGCAGTACTTC. Protein sequence: CASSHGTVSYEQYF.

The J gene is TRBJ2-3, the V gene TRBV7-9; the match to TRBD1 covers 9 bases. V was pared by 5 bases and J by 2 bases, with 8 bases of the junction left unmatched. Germline lookup yields CDR1 SEHNR and CDR2 FQNEAQ (reference sequence). The CDR3 covers 16 residues. This CDR3 is CASSTMTGGNTDTQYF. In nucleotides, the CDR3 is TGTGCCAGCAGCACAATGACAGGGGGTAACACAGATACGCAGTATTTT.

A few counts support this clone. The rearrangement joins TRBV5-1 to TRBJ2-7; 9 nucleotides align to TRBD2. Trimming removed 4 bases from V and 2 bases from J; junction bases left unmatched: 10. Per the germline V gene, CDR1 is SGHRS and CDR2 is YFSETQ. There are 16 residues in the CDR3. CDR3 region: CASSGGLAGVAYEQYF. The CDR3 region has the DNA TGCGCCAGCAGCGGAGGATTAGCGGGGGTTGCCTACGAGCAGTACTTC.

This chain uses TRBV4-2 with TRBJ1-2; 8 bases line up with TRBD1. The V gene's germline CDR1 is LGHNA and CDR2 YNFKEQ. The CDR3 consists of 17 residues. Trimming removed 1 base from V and 7 bases from J; junction bases left unmatched: 14. CDR3 in amino acids: CASSQVGLYRGAGGYTF. CDR3 bases: TGTGCCAGCAGCCAAGTTGGTCTCTACAGGGGGGCCGGTGGCTACACCTTC.

The chain employs TRBV30 and TRBJ2-1; 10 nucleotides line up with TRBD2. Germline V gene lookup returns CDR1 GTSNPN and CDR2 SVGIG (reference sequence). V lost 5 bases and J lost 13; bases outside the gene matches: 5. This CDR3 region has 11 residues. The CDR3: CAWGAGGDQFF. The CDR3 DNA reads as TGTGCCTGGGGAGCGGGGGGGGACCAGTTCTTC.

The V and J genes are TRBV29-1 and TRBJ1-5; D uncertain. The V end lost 3 bases, the J end lost 7 bases, and 10 bases lay between the germline ends. This CDR3 comprises 12 residues. CDR1 and CDR2 from the germline V gene are SQVTM and ANQGSEA. CDR3 nucleotide sequence: TGCAGCGTTGAGGAGGTAGGCCAGCCCCAGCATTTT. Encoded protein: CSVEEVGQPQHF.

The chain links TRBV11-3 to TRBJ1-1; 7 bases fit TRBD1. Germline V gives CDR1 SGHNT, CDR2 YENEEA. J lost 4 bases, V lost 5 bases, and 7 bases had no gene match. CDR3 length equals 14 residues. DNA of the CDR3: TGTGCCAGCAGCGTAGGGGGCGTTGGCACTGAAGCTTTCTTT. Its protein product is CASSVGGVGTEAFF.